This T cell receptor (beta chain) stems from a study of spatial heterogeneity in lung cancer. Study at large: For tumor regions, TCR transcript counts showed a strong correlation with a T cell module score derived from matched bulk RNA-seq. Unique TCR and UMI combinations averaged more than ten appearances each in raw reads.

Time point noted: sample taken at primary tumor resection. The input material, whole RNA from tumor, nontumor lung or frozen PBMC, was sequenced unsorted. From germline, CDR1 is DFQATT and CDR2 SNEGSKA (reference sequence). V gave up 6 bases and J gave up 0 bases, with 11 bases separating them. The CDR3 has 13 amino acids. TCRdb re-called the 5' RACE reads through MiXCR, storing one row per CDR3 protein. The sample lists 10,000 to 12,000 distinct CDR3 sequences, around 11% occurring once. Whole-study results and caveats: Ubiquitous and regional expanded TCR counts correlated with ubiquitous and regional nonsynonymous mutations, respectively. Tumor mutation count correlated with how many alpha and beta TCRs expanded intratumorally.

This clonotype was seen a handful of times. Its antigen is as yet unknown. The specimen was lung tumor tissue, collected at surgery. This TCR came from a female donor with early-stage non-small cell lung cancer. The chain links TRBV20-1 to TRBJ1-1, with unresolved D. In nucleotides, the CDR3 is TGCAGTGCCGCCCGCCAGTTGAACACTGAAGCTTTCTTT. Translating gives CSAARQLNTEAFF.